This entry lists 17 T cell receptor beta chains sequenced from one sample in a study of cytotoxic CD8 clonotypes in ibrutinib-treated CLL. The repertoire was sequenced with immunoSEQ multiplex PCR; TCRdb's copy has only in-frame clones and lacks some. The data contain 150,000 to 250,000 clones, about two thirds of them singletons. The input for sequencing was PBMCs, taken after 24 months of ibrutinib treatment. These receptors were collected from a human donor with chronic lymphocytic leukemia.

The CDR3: CAWRSTRGTEAFF. CDR3 DNA: TGTGCCTGGAGATCGACCCGGGGCACTGAAGCTTTCTTT. The J gene is TRBJ1-1, the V gene TRBV30; no clear D gene. V was cut by 3 bases and J by 4 bases, with 12 bases left in between. Germline V lookup: CDR1 GTSNPN, CDR2 SVGIG (reference sequence). The CDR3 runs 13 residues.

The CDR3 bases are TGTGCCAGCAGTGCCAACCTGGGAACTGAAGCTTTCTTT. Translating it yields CASSANLGTEAFF. The rearrangement joins TRBV2 to TRBJ1-1; D is uncertain. CDR1 is SNHLY, CDR2 FYNNEI, per germline. CDR3 length equals 13 residues. V was trimmed by 4 bases and J by 5 bases, leaving 11 bases between them.

This clone was detected only a few times. The rearrangement joins TRBV7-9 to TRBJ1-5; D not resolved. The CDR3 covers 13 residues. Trimming removed 5 bases from V and 5 bases from J, with 10 bases in between. Germline V gives CDR1 SEHNR, CDR2 FQNEAQ (reference sequence). CDR3 amino acids: CASSKAEHQPQHF. The CDR3 bases are TGTGCCAGCAGCAAAGCTGAACATCAGCCCCAGCATTTT.

The rearrangement joins TRBV7-9 to TRBJ2-1, with D perhaps matching TRBD1 or TRBD2 (6 bases each). Germline V gene lookup returns CDR1 SEHNR and CDR2 FQNEAQ (reference sequence). CDR3 size: 16 residues. V was trimmed by 1 base and J by 0 bases, leaving 10 bases between them. The CDR3 loop is CASSLVSGASYNEQFF. CDR3 nucleotides: TGTGCCAGCAGCTTAGTCTCGGGGGCCTCCTACAATGAGCAGTTCTTC.

The J gene is TRBJ2-7, the V gene TRBV6-5, with TRBD2 identical over 9 bases. V lost 7 bases to trimming and J lost 3 bases; unmatched junction nucleotides: 10. The length of the CDR3 is 15 residues. The V gene's germline CDR1 is MNHEY and CDR2 SVGAGI. Here the CDR3 DNA reads TGTGCCAGCAACTCTCTGAGACTAGCGGTCTACGAGCAGTACTTC. This sequence encodes CASNSLRLAVYEQYF.

The chain couples TRBV5-6 to TRBJ1-1; no firm D call. The CDR3 is 12 amino acids. The germline V gene encodes CDR1 SGHDT and CDR2 YYEEEE. The V end was cut by 1 base, the J end by 3 bases, with 4 bases between. The CDR3 DNA sequence: TGTGCCAGCAGCTTGATCCACACTGAAGCTTTCTTT. This gives the protein CASSLIHTEAFF.

The genes are TRBV6-1 and TRBJ2-7; D is unresolved. Germline lookup yields CDR1 MNHNS and CDR2 SASEGT. The germline V and J ends were trimmed by 7 bases and 4 bases, with 14 bases remaining between them. The CDR3 has 13 residues. The CDR3 here is CASKSLVSYEQYF. CDR3 DNA: TGTGCCAGCAAATCCCTAGTTTCTTACGAGCAGTACTTC.

The CDR3 DNA sequence: TGTGCCAGCAGCCAAGCGGGAGCAGATACGCAGTATTTT. The encoded protein is CASSQAGADTQYF. The chain is built from TRBV6-5 and TRBJ2-3; 8 bases fit TRBD2. V dropped 6 bases and J dropped 4; count of bases not matched to a gene: 3. Germline V gives CDR1 MNHEY, CDR2 SVGAGI. The CDR3 loop spans 13 amino acids.

The chain joins TRBV13 to TRBJ2-7; 10 bases match TRBD2. CDR3 length: 15 amino acids. With 5 bases clipped from V and 2 bases from J, the junction kept 6 bases outside the gene matches. The V gene's germline CDR1 is PRHDT and CDR2 FYEKMQ (reference sequence). CDR3 protein: CASSPTSGTPYEQYF. CDR3 coding DNA: TGTGCCAGCAGCCCTACTAGCGGGACCCCCTACGAGCAGTACTTC.

This clone appeared once. The J gene is TRBJ2-7, the V gene TRBV9; 7 bases match TRBD2. Looked up from germline, CDR1 is SGDLS and CDR2 is YYNGEE. This CDR3 region has 14 residues. Trimming took 2 bases from V and 7 from J; bases not matched to a gene: 9. This chain's CDR3 is CASSVGGFNLEQYF. As DNA, the CDR3 is TGTGCCAGCAGCGTGGGGGGGTTTAACTTAGAGCAGTACTTC.

V is TRBV4-3 and J is TRBJ2-2; a possible D gene is TRBD2 (6 bases). Deletions cut 1 base from V and 6 bases from J, with 12 bases between. The CDR3 has 15 residues. Looked up from germline, CDR1 is LGHNA and CDR2 is YSLEER. DNA of the CDR3: TGCGCCAGCAGCCAAGTTCCCGGGAGTCCCGGGGAGCTGTTTTTT. It yields the protein CASSQVPGSPGELFF.

This clone showed up just a few times. The genes are TRBV19 and TRBJ2-7, with TRBD2 matching over 9 bases. Germline assignment: CDR1 LNHDA and CDR2 SQIVND (reference sequence). Trimming took 9 bases from V and 2 from J; bases not matched to a gene: 8. The CDR3 is 14 residues long. The CDR3 sequence is CASSRTSVTYEQYF. The CDR3 DNA sequence: TGTGCCAGCTCAAGGACTAGCGTAACCTACGAGCAGTACTTC.

This chain connects TRBV4-3 to TRBJ2-7; D is unclear. V was trimmed by 0 bases and J by 2 bases, leaving 11 bases between them. This CDR3 region has 15 residues. The germline gives CDR1 LGHNA, CDR2 YSLEER. CDR3 protein: CASSQDRLVAYEQYF. As DNA, the CDR3 is TGCGCCAGCAGCCAAGATAGGCTAGTTGCCTACGAGCAGTACTTC.

The gene calls are TRBV28 and TRBJ2-2; no clear D gene. This CDR3 spans 13 amino acids. Germline-derived CDR1 and CDR2 are MDHEN and SYDVKM. Trimming cost V 3 bases and J 5 bases, with 7 bases left between them. The CDR3 loop is CASSFGQTGELFF. The CDR3 nucleotides are TGTGCCAGCAGTTTTGGTCAGACCGGGGAGCTGTTTTTT.

The V gene is TRBV4-1, the J gene TRBJ1-1; D gene ambiguous. Germline V CDR1 and CDR2: MGHRA, YSYEKL. The CDR3 extends over 15 amino acids. Between the trimmed V and J ends, which lost 0 bases and 7 bases, there was a span of 15 bases. In DNA form, the CDR3 reads TGCGCCAGCAGCCAAGAAGGCTGGAATAGCGGTGAAGCTTTCTTT. This encodes CASSQEGWNSGEAFF.

The chain couples TRBV4-1 to TRBJ2-7; D uncertain. Trimming left V 4 bases short and J 1 base short, with 11 bases between. This CDR3 spans 14 amino acids. Germline CDR1 MGHRA, CDR2 YSYEKL. CDR3 DNA sequence: TGCGCCAGCAGCCCAGTGCAGGTTTCCTACGAGCAGTACTTC. Translating it yields CASSPVQVSYEQYF.

The J gene is TRBJ2-6, the V gene TRBV5-1; D ambiguous. The CDR3 runs to 17 residues. Germline loops: CDR1 SGHRS, CDR2 YFSETQ. V lost 0 bases, J lost 0 bases, and 10 bases lay in between. CDR3 DNA: TGCGCCAGCAGCTTGGGGGTAGTAAACTCTGGGGCCAACGTCCTGACTTTC. This sequence encodes CASSLGVVNSGANVLTF.